This is a list of T cell receptor beta chains from one sample in a study of identifying expanded T cells in peripheral blood. Clones were read by immunoSEQ multiplex PCR, and TCRdb kept only the in-frame ones, dropping some. The sample includes fewer than 55,000 clones, about 80% of them seen just once. The sequencing input was blood. The source of these receptors is a person aged 18-69 years in good health. Each CDR3 is given with its conserved first and last residue. A D gene is named only where the DNA matches it firmly. The listing skips clone size in some rows; elsewhere it reads once, few, many or a size class.

.,TRBV30,.,TRBJ2-3,CALTGGADTQYF,TGTGCTCTAACTGGCGGGGCAGATACGCAGTATTTT
.,TRBV5-5,.,TRBJ1-2,CASSFGGGGPPFNYGYTF,TGTGCCAGCAGCTTTGGAGGTGGGGGCCCCCCCTTTAACTATGGCTACACCTTC
.,TRBV29-1,.,TRBJ2-3,CSVDEERTDTQYF,TGCAGCGTTGACGAGGAGCGGACAGATACGCAGTATTTT
TRBD2,TRBV5-4,.,TRBJ2-1,CASSLTSGIYNEQFF,TGTGCCAGCAGCTTGACTAGCGGGATATACAATGAGCAGTTCTTC
.,TRBV13,.,TRBJ2-2,CASSRGTGELFF,TGTGCCAGCAGCCGTGGGACCGGGGAGCTGTTTTTT
TRBD1,TRBV5-1,.,TRBJ2-7,CASSPTGQGAHEQYF,TGCGCCAGCAGCCCTACGGGACAGGGGGCCCACGAGCAGTACTTC
TRBD1,TRBV7-3,.,TRBJ2-2,CASSLTSAGGGTGELFF,TGTGCCAGCAGCTTAACGTCGGCAGGGGGCGGCACCGGGGAGCTGTTTTTT
.,TRBV5-1,.,TRBJ2-7,CASSLDANSYEQYF,TGCGCCAGCAGCTTGGATGCAAATTCCTACGAGCAGTACTTC
.,TRBV27,once,TRBJ1-5,CASSLGGSYNQPQHF,TGTGCCAGCAGTTTGGGGGGATCTTACAATCAGCCCCAGCATTTT
.,TRBV6-1,.,TRBJ1-6,CASSENLPFNSPLHF,TGTGCCAGCAGTGAAAATCTACCTTTTAATTCACCCCTCCACTTT
.,TRBV4-2,.,TRBJ2-3,CASSQGREDTQYF,TGTGCCAGCAGCCAAGGAAGGGAGGATACGCAGTATTTT
.,TRBV7-8,.,TRBJ2-2,CASSSGVRTGELFF,TGTGCCAGCAGCTCGGGAGTGCGAACCGGGGAGCTGTTTTTT
.,TRBV5-1,once,TRBJ2-5,CASSRGALEGETQYF,TGCGCCAGCAGTCGGGGGGCCCTTGAGGGAGAGACCCAGTACTTC
.,TRBV30,.,TRBJ1-1,CAWSWGTEAFF,TGTGCCTGGAGTTGGGGCACTGAAGCTTTCTTT
TRBD2,TRBV7-2,.,TRBJ2-3,CASSPSGSTDTQYF,TGTGCCAGCAGCCCTAGCGGGTCCACAGATACGCAGTATTTT
.,TRBV5-1,medium-sized,TRBJ1-3,CASSLAGSSGNTIYF,TGCGCCAGCAGCCTGGCAGGGAGCTCTGGAAACACCATATATTTT
TRBD2,TRBV9,.,TRBJ2-1,CASSVAGTSGVHEQFF,TGTGCCAGCAGCGTAGCAGGGACTAGCGGAGTCCATGAGCAGTTCTTC
.,TRBV7-8,.,TRBJ2-1,CASSLGATKQFF,TGTGCCAGCAGCTTGGGCGCCACAAAGCAGTTCTTC
.,TRBV19,.,TRBJ2-3,CGVGGGPFPDTQYF,TGTGGAGTGGGTGGTGGGCCTTTTCCAGATACGCAGTATTTT
.,TRBV12-5,.,TRBJ2-3,CASGLKNTQYF,TGTGCTAGTGGTTTGAAAAATACGCAGTATTTT
.,TRBV5-1,.,TRBJ2-3,CASSLDLDTQYF,TGCGCCAGCAGCCTCGACCTTGATACGCAGTATTTT
.,TRBV21-1,once,TRBJ2-4,CARPTPVAKNIQYF,TGTGCCAGACCTACTCCGGTAGCCAAAAACATTCAGTACTTC
.,TRBV7-9,.,TRBJ1-6,CASSLHGYNSPLHF,TGTGCCAGCAGCTTACATGGGTACAATTCACCCCTCCACTTT
.,TRBV11-2,.,TRBJ2-1,CASSLVHRPSSYNEQFF,TGTGCCAGCAGCTTAGTCCACCGTCCCAGCTCCTACAATGAGCAGTTCTTC
.,TRBV5-8,.,TRBJ1-1,CASSPGVSEGLLRNTEAFF,TGTGCCAGCAGCCCGGGGGTCTCAGAGGGGCTCTTGAGGAACACTGAAGCTTTCTTT
TRBD1,TRBV30,.,TRBJ1-1,CASGQGNTEAFF,TGTGCTTCGGGACAGGGGAACACTGAAGCTTTCTTT
TRBD2,TRBV5-6,.,TRBJ2-1,CASSWGRLAGGEEQFF,TGTGCCAGCAGCTGGGGGCGACTAGCGGGAGGGGAAGAGCAGTTCTTC
TRBD1,TRBV4-3,once,TRBJ2-7,CASSPGTGSYEQYF,TGCGCCAGCAGTCCCGGGACAGGGTCCTACGAGCAGTACTTC
.,TRBV2,.,TRBJ1-6,CASSITDGSPLHF,TGTGCCAGCAGTATCACCGACGGTTCACCCCTCCACTTT
.,TRBV19,.,TRBJ1-6,CASSKGQGANSPLHF,TGTGCCAGTAGTAAGGGCCAAGGGGCCAATTCACCCCTCCACTTT
.,TRBV29-1,.,TRBJ2-1,CSVEIRQNNGEQFF,TGCAGCGTTGAAATTCGGCAGAACAACGGTGAGCAGTTCTTC
.,TRBV2,.,TRBJ1-2,CASRAENYGYTF,TGTGCCAGCAGGGCAGAAAACTATGGCTACACCTTC
.,TRBV19,.,TRBJ2-7,CASSMGDGYEQYF,TGTGCCAGTAGTATGGGGGACGGCTACGAGCAGTACTTC
TRBD2,TRBV6-1,.,TRBJ2-5,CASRRTLAGQETQYF,TGTGCCAGCCGCCGAACTCTAGCGGGTCAAGAGACCCAGTACTTC
.,TRBV7-9,.,TRBJ2-5,CASSFYRGPQYF,TGTGCCAGCAGCTTCTATCGGGGGCCCCAGTACTTC
.,TRBV5-1,few,TRBJ2-7,CASSLGSGWAYEQYF,TGCGCCAGCAGCTTGGGAAGCGGTTGGGCCTACGAGCAGTACTTC
TRBD2,TRBV2,.,TRBJ2-5,CASSDWDYAPQETQYF,TGTGCCAGCAGTGATTGGGACTACGCCCCCCAAGAGACCCAGTACTTC
.,TRBV7-8,.,TRBJ2-7,CASSLGPGAREQYF,TGTGCCAGCAGCTTGGGCCCGGGGGCGCGGGAGCAGTACTTC
TRBD1,TRBV11-3,few,TRBJ2-3,CASSLGTGFTDTQYF,TGTGCCAGCAGCTTAGGGACAGGGTTCACAGATACGCAGTATTTT
.,TRBV7-2,once,TRBJ1-2,CASSLSGAGANYGYTF,TGTGCCAGCAGCTTATCGGGGGCTGGAGCTAACTATGGCTACACCTTC